This T cell receptor beta chain emerged from a study of identical twins. Broader study findings: Those out-of-frame alpha sequences shared by twins showed an excess of low generation probability.

CDR3 length equals 16 residues. The ends were cut back, 1 base at V and 2 bases at J, with 16 bases in the middle. CDR1 SGHDT and CDR2 YYEEEE come from the germline V gene. TCRdb itself ran the 5' RACE reads through MiXCR, one entry per CDR3 protein. The sample records approximately 590,000 distinct CDR3 sequences, approximately 10% being singletons. This clonotype showed up just a few times. The antigen is unknown. These data were likewise used in another study, on yellow fever vaccine responses in identical twins.

The clonotype was recovered from a woman between 18 and 29 years old in good health. Specimen: PBMCs. The rearrangement joins TRBV5-6 to TRBJ2-7; possibly TRBD1 for D (6 bases). CDR3 protein: CASSLPYRDQTYEQYF. The DNA of the CDR3 is TGTGCCAGCAGCTTGCCTTACAGGGATCAGACCTACGAGCAGTACTTC.